This record looks at one T cell receptor (beta chain) sequence and its context. Vbeta (60) and Jbeta (13) primers were used in the PCR. Assay: immunoSEQ multiplex PCR; the TCRdb copy retains only in-frame clones and omits some. The listing contains around 110,000 clones. With 4 bases clipped from V and 1 base from J, the junction kept 10 bases outside the gene matches. Per germline, CDR1 MDHEN and CDR2 SYDVKM. The CDR3 length is 16 residues. The source of the sample is a study of cytomegalovirus exposure and HLA in healthy donors. This chain links TRBV28 with TRBJ2-7, with 7 bases matching TRBD1. The specimen sequenced was PBMCs. The sequence came from a man aged 40-50 years in good health and CMV-seropositive. As DNA, the CDR3 is TGTGCCAGCAGTTCCTACCGACAGGGATCATCCTACGAGCAGTACTTC. It translates to CASSSYRQGSSYEQYF.